This TCR beta chain was found in a study of early T cells in non-severe SARS-CoV-2 infection. About the study: The sequenced material was bulk RNA from unsorted whole blood, and its chains were unpaired.

CDR3 length equals 11 residues. Germline V gives CDR1 SQVTM, CDR2 ANQGSEA. Trimming took 7 bases from V and 16 from J; bases not matched to a gene: 6. This clonotype was seen at least ten times. Its antigen remains unknown. Unique molecular identifier tags were affixed to discrete cDNA molecules. TCRdb reprocessed the 5' RACE reads with MiXCR, giving one entry per CDR3 protein. The data hold 98,000 or so distinct CDR3 sequences, with 9.5% to 13% observed a single time. Points from the study as a whole: Anti-spike CD8 responses were favored by VDJdb matching, which missed private and CD4 specificities.

This TCR came from an adult who was a healthcare worker with PCR-confirmed SARS-CoV-2 infection or an uninfected control (not recorded which). Sequencing was performed on whole blood. This chain joins TRBV29-1 and TRBJ2-2, with 13 bases matching TRBD2. CDR3 nucleotide sequence: TGCAGCGCTGGACTAGCGGGAGAACGGTTTTTT. The encoded protein is CSAGLAGERFF.